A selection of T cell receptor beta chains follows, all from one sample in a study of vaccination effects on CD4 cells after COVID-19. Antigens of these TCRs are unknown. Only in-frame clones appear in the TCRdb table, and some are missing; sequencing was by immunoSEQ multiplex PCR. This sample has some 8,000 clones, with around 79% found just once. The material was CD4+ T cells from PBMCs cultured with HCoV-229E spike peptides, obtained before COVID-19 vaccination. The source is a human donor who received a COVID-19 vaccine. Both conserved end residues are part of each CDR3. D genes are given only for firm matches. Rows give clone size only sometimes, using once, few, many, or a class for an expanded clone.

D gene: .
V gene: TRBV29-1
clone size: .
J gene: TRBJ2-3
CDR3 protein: CSVAEGVGDTQYF
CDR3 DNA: TGCAGCGTTGCTGAGGGTGTAGGGGATACGCAGTATTTT

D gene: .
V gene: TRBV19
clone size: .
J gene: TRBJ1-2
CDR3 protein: CASSIANGINYGYTF
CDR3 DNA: TGTGCCAGTAGTATAGCTAACGGAATTAACTATGGCTACACCTTC

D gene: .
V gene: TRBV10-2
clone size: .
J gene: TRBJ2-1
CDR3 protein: CASNLAWDYNEQFF
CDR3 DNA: TGCGCCAGCAATTTAGCATGGGACTACAATGAGCAGTTCTTC

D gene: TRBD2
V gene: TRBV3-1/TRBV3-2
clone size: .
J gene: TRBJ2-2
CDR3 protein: CASSQEFAGGVAGELFF
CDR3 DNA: TGTGCCAGCAGCCAAGAATTCGCGGGAGGGGTCGCCGGGGAGCTGTTTTTT

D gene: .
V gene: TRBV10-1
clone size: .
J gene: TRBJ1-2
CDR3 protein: CASSESGNGYTF
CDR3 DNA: TGCGCCAGCAGTGAGTCCGGGAATGGCTACACCTTC

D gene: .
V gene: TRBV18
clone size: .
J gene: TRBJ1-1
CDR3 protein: CASSQLTGVNTEAFF
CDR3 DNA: TGTGCCAGCTCACAACTGACAGGAGTCAACACTGAAGCTTTCTTT

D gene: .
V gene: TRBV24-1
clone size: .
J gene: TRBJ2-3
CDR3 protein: CATAGSASTDTQYF
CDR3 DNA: TGTGCCACCGCGGGAAGCGCTAGCACAGATACGCAGTATTTT

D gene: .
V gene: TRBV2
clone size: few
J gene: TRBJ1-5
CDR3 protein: CASSELQGGNQPQHF
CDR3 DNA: TGTGCCAGCAGTGAACTACAGGGAGGGAATCAGCCCCAGCATTTT

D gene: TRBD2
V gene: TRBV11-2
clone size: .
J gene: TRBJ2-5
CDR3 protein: CASSLGYSGRVETQYF
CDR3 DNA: TGTGCCAGCAGCTTAGGATATAGCGGGAGGGTCGAGACCCAGTACTTC

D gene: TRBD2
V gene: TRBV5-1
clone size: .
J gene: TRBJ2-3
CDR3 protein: CASSLNSGGADTQYF
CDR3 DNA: TGCGCCAGCAGCCTAAATAGCGGGGGGGCAGATACGCAGTATTTT

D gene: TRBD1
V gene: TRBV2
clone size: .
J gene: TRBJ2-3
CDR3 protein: CASGRDRGRSDTQYF
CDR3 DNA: TGTGCCAGCGGGCGGGACAGGGGGCGTTCAGATACGCAGTATTTT

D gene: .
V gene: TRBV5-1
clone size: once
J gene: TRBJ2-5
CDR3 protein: CASSQGARETQYF
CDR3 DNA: TGCGCCAGCAGCCAAGGGGCGAGGGAGACCCAGTACTTC

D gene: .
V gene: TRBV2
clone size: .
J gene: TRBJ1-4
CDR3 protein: CASLGRYSRNEKLFF
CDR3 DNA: TGTGCCAGCCTCGGTCGTTACAGCCGGAATGAAAAACTGTTTTTT

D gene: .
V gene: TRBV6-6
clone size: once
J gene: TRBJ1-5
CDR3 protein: CASSYSMNQPQHF
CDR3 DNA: TGTGCCAGCAGTTACTCGATGAATCAGCCCCAGCATTTT

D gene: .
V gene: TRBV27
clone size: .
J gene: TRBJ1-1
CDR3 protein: CASTPHGRWNTEAFF
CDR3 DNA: TGTGCCAGCACCCCCCACGGGAGGTGGAACACTGAAGCTTTCTTT

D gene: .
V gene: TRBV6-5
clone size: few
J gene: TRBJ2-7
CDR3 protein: CASSYYTGSYEQYF
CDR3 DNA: TGTGCCAGCAGTTACTATACCGGGAGCTACGAGCAGTACTTC

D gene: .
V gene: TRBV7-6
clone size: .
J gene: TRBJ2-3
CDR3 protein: CASSLASPLSGDTQYF
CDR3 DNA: TGTGCCAGCAGCTTAGCGTCACCCCTGTCAGGAGATACGCAGTATTTT

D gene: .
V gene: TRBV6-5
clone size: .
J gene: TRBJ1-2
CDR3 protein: CASRKSRGDNYGYTF
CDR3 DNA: TGTGCCAGCCGAAAGTCCCGGGGTGATAACTATGGCTACACCTTC

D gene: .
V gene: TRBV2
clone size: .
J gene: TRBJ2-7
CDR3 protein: CASSDPGADSSYEQYF
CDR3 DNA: TGTGCCAGCAGTGACCCCGGGGCGGACAGCTCCTACGAGCAGTACTTC

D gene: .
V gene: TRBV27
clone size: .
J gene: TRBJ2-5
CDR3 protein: CASSSHDQETQYF
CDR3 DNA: TGTGCCAGCAGTTCACATGACCAAGAGACCCAGTACTTC

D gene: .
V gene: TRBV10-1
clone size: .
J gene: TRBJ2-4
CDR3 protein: CASSESSQGAKNIQYF
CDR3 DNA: TGCGCCAGCAGTGAGTCGTCCCAAGGGGCCAAAAACATTCAGTACTTC

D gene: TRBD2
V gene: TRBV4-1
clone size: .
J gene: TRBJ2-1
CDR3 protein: CASSHLTSVSYNEQFF
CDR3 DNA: TGCGCCAGCAGCCATCTCACTAGCGTCTCCTACAATGAGCAGTTCTTC

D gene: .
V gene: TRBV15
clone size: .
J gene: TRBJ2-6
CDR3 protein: CATSRDNSGANVLTF
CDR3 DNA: TGTGCCACCAGCAGAGACAACTCTGGGGCCAACGTCCTGACTTTC

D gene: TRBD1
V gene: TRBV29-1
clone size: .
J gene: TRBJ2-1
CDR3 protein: CSVERTGVVDEQFF
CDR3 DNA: TGCAGCGTTGAACGGACAGGGGTAGTGGATGAGCAGTTCTTC

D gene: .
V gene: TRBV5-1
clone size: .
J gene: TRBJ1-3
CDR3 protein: CASSPPPLVLSSGNTIYF
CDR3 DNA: TGCGCCAGCAGCCCCCCTCCTCTAGTCCTGAGCTCTGGAAACACCATATATTTT

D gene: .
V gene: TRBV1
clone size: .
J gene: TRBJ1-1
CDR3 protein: CTSSQDRDRANTEAFF
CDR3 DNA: TGCACCAGCAGCCAGGACCGGGACAGGGCGAACACTGAAGCTTTCTTT